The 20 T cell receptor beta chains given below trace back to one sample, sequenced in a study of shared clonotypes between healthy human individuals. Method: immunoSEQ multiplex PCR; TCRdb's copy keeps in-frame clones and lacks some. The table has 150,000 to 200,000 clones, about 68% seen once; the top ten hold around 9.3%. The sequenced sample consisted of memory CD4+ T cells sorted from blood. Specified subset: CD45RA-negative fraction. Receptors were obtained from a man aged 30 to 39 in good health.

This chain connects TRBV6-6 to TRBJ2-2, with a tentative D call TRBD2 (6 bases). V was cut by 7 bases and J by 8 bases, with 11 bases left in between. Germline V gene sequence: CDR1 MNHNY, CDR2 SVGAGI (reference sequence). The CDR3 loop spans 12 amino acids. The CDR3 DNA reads TGTGCCAGCACGGGAGTCGCGGGGGAGCTGTTTTTT. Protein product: CASTGVAGELFF.

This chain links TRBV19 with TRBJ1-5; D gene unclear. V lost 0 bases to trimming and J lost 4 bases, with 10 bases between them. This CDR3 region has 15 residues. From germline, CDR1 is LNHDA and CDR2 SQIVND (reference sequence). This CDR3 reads CASSIELSANQPQHF. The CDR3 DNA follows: TGTGCCAGTAGTATAGAATTGTCAGCTAATCAGCCCCAGCATTTT.

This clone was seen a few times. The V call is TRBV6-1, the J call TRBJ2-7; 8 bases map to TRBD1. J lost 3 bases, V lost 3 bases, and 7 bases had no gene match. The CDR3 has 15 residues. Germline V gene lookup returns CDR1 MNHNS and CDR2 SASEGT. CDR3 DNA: TGTGCCAGCAGTGATTGGACAGGGAGGATCTACGAGCAGTACTTC. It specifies CASSDWTGRIYEQYF.

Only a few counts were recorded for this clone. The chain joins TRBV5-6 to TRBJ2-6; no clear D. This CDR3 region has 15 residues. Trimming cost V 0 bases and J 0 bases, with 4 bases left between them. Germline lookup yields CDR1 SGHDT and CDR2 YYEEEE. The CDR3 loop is CASSLGRSGANVLTF. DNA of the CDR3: TGTGCCAGCAGCTTGGGCCGCTCTGGGGCCAACGTCCTGACTTTC.

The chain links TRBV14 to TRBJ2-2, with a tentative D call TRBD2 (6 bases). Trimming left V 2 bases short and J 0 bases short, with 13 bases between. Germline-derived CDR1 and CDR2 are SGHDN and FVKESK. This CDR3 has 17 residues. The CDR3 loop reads CASSQRRRGTNTGELFF. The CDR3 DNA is TGTGCCAGCAGCCAACGTAGGAGGGGAACGAACACCGGGGAGCTGTTTTTT.

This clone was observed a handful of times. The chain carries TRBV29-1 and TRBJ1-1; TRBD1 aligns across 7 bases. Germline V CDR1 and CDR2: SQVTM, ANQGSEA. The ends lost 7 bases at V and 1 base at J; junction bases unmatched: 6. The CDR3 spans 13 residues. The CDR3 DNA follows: TGCAGCGCTCGACAGGGTTCGAACACTGAAGCTTTCTTT. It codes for CSARQGSNTEAFF.

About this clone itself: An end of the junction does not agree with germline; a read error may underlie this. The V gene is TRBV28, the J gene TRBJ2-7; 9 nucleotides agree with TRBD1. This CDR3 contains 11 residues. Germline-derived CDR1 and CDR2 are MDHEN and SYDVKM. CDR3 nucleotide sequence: TGTGCCAGCAGTTCGCCGGGACAGGGTGTCTTC. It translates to CASSSPGQGVF.

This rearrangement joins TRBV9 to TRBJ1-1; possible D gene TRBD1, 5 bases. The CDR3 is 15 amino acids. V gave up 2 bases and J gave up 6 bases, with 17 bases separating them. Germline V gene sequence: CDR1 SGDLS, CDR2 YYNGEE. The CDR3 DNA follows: TGTGCCAGCAGCGTTGGATCGAAACCGGGACCTGAAGCTTTCTTT. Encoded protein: CASSVGSKPGPEAFF.

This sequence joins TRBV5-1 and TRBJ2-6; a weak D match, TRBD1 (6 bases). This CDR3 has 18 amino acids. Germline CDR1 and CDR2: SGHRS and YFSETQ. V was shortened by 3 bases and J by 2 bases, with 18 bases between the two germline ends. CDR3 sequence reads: CASSSPRTGTPGANVLTF. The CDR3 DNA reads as TGCGCCAGCAGCTCGCCCCGAACAGGGACCCCTGGGGCCAACGTCCTGACTTTC.

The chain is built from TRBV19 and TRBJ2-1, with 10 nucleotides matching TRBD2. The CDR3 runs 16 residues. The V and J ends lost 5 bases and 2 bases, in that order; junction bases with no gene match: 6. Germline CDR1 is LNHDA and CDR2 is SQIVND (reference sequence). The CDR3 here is CASSGWTSGAYNEQFF. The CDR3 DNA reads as TGTGCCAGTAGTGGCTGGACTAGCGGCGCCTACAATGAGCAGTTCTTC.

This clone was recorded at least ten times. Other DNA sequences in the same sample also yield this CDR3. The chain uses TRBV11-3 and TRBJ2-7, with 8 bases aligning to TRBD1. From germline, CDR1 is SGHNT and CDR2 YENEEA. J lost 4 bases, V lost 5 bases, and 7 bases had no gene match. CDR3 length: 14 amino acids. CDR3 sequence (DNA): TGTGCCAGCAGCCCAGGGACAGGAGAGTACGAGCAGTACTTC. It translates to CASSPGTGEYEQYF. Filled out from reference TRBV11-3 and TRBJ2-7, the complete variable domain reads EAGVVQSPRYKIIEKKQPVAFWCNPISGHNTLYWYLQNLGQGPELLIRYENEEAVDDSQLPKDRFSAERLKGVDSTLKIQPAELGDSAVYLCASSPGTGEYEQYFGPGTRLTVT.

CDR3 region: CASRPRGRDRYEQYF. CDR3 coding DNA: TGTGCCAGCAGACCCCGCGGGCGGGACCGGTACGAGCAGTACTTC. V gene TRBV11-3 combines with J gene TRBJ2-7, with D perhaps matching TRBD2 (6 bases). Trimming left V 6 bases short and J 4 bases short, with 19 bases between. This CDR3 region has 15 residues. CDR1 is SGHNT and CDR2 is YENEEA in the germline V gene.

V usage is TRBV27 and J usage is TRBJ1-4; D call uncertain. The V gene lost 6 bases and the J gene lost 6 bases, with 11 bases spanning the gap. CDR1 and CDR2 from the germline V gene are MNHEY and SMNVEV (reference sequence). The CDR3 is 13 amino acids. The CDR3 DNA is TGTGCCAGCAGCCCTTCCCGAGATGAAAAACTGTTTTTT. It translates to CASSPSRDEKLFF.

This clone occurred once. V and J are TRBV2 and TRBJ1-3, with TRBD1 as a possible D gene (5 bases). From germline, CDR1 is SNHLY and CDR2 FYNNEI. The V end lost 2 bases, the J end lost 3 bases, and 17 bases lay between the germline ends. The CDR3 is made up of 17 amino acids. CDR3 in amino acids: CASSEFRQGRGGNTIYF. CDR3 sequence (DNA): TGTGCCAGCAGTGAATTCCGGCAGGGACGAGGTGGAAACACCATATATTTT.

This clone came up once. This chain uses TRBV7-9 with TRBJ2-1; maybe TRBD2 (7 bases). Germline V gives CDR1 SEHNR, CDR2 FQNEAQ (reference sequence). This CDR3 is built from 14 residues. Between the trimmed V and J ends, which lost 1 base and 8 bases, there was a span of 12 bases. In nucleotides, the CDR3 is TGTGCCAGCAGCTTAGAGGGAGGGGGGCATGAGCAGTTCTTC. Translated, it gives CASSLEGGGHEQFF.

CDR3 DNA: TGTGCCAGCAGCAGGGGACTAGCGGGAGCGGAGACCCAGTACTTC. As protein: CASSRGLAGAETQYF. The J gene is TRBJ2-5, the V gene TRBV7-2, with 14 bases lining up with TRBD2. J was trimmed by 5 bases and V by 5 bases; bases with no gene match: 4. In germline, CDR1 is SGHTA, CDR2 FQGNSA. The length of the CDR3 is 15 residues.

The CDR3 sequence is CASSPWGEGTLYEQYF. The CDR3 nucleotides read TGTGCCAGCAGTCCCTGGGGTGAGGGTACCCTTTACGAGCAGTACTTC. The V call is TRBV25-1, the J call TRBJ2-7, with D perhaps TRBD2 (5 bases). Trimming stripped 5 bases from V and 4 bases from J, with 21 bases between. The CDR3 is made up of 16 amino acids. Looked up from germline, CDR1 is MGHDK and CDR2 is SYGVNS.

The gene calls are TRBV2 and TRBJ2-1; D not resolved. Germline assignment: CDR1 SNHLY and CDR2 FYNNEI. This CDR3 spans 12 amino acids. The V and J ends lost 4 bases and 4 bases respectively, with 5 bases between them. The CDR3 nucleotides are TGTGCCAGCAGTGCTGATTACAATGAGCAGTTCTTC. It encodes CASSADYNEQFF.

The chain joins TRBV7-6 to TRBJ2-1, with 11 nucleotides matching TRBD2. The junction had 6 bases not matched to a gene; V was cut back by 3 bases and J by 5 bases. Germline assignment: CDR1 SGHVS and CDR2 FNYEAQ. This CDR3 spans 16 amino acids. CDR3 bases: TGTGCCAGCAGCTTCGAGGGACTAGCGGAGAACAATGAGCAGTTCTTC. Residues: CASSFEGLAENNEQFF.

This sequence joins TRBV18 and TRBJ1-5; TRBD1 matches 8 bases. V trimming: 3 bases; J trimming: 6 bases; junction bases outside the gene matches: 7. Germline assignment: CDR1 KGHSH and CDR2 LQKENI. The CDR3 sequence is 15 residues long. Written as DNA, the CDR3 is TGTGCCAGCTCACCGGACAGGGTTGGGTCTCAGCCCCAGCATTTT. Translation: CASSPDRVGSQPQHF.